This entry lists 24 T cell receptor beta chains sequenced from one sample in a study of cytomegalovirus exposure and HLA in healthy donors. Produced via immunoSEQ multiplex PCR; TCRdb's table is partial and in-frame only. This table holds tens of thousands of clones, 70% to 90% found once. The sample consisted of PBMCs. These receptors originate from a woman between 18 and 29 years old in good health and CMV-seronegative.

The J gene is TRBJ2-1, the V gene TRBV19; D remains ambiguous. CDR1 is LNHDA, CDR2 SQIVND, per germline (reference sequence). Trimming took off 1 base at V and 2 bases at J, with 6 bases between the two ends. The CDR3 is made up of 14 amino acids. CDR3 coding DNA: TGTGCCAGTAGTATAGGAGTAGCCTACAATGAGCAGTTCTTC. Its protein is CASSIGVAYNEQFF.

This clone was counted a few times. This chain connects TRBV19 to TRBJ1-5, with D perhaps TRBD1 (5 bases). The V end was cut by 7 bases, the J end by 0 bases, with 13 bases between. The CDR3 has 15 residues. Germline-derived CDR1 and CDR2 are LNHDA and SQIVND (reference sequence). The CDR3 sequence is CASTLRGSSNQPQHF. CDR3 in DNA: TGTGCCAGTACCCTGCGGGGCAGTAGCAATCAGCCCCAGCATTTT.

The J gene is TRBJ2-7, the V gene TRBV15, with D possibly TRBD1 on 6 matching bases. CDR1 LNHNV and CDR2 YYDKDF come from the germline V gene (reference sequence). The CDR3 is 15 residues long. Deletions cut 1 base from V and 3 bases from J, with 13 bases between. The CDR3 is CATSRAGVKLYEQYF. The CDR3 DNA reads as TGTGCCACCAGCAGAGCAGGGGTTAAGCTCTACGAGCAGTACTTC.

The CDR3 protein is CASSKVQAREQFF. In nucleotides, the CDR3 is TGTGCCAGCAGCAAGGTACAGGCGCGTGAGCAGTTCTTC. The rearrangement uses TRBV21-1 and TRBJ2-1; the D call of TRBD1 is as the table states it, not checked on the DNA. TRBV21-1 constitutes a pseudogene. This CDR3 contains 13 residues.

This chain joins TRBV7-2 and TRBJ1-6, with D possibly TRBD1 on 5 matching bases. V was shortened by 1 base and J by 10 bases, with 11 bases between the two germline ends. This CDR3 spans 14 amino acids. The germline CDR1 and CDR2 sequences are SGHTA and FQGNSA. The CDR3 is CASSLVGGLSPLHF. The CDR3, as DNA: TGTGCCAGCAGCTTAGTGGGGGGTTTGTCACCCCTCCACTTT.

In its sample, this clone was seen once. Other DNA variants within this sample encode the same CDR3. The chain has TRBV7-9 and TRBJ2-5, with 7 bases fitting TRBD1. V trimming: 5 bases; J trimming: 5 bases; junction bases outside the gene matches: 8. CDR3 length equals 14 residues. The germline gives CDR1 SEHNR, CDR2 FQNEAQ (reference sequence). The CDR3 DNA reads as TGTGCCAGCAGCCCTAGACAGGGCCGGGAGACCCAGTACTTC. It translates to CASSPRQGRETQYF.

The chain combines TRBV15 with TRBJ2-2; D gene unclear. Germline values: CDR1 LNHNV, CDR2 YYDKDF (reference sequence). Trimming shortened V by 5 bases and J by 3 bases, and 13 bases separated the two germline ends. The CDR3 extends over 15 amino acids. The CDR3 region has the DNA TGTGCCACCAGCCTGAGGCCCCCTTACACCGGGGAGCTGTTTTTT. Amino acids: CATSLRPPYTGELFF.

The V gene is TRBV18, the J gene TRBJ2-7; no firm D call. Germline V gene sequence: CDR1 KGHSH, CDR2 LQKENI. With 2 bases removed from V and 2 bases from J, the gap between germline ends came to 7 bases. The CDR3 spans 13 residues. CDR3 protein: CASSPYPAYEQYF. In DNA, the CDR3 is TGTGCCAGCTCACCATACCCAGCCTACGAGCAGTACTTC.

CDR3: CASSSREAMNTEAFF. CDR3 coding DNA: TGTGCCAGTAGTTCCAGGGAAGCCATGAACACTGAAGCTTTCTTT. V gene TRBV19 combines with J gene TRBJ1-1, with D possibly matching TRBD1 (5 bases). Germline assignment: CDR1 LNHDA and CDR2 SQIVND (reference sequence). This CDR3 is 15 amino acids long. The germline V and J ends were trimmed by 5 bases and 0 bases, with 13 bases remaining between them.

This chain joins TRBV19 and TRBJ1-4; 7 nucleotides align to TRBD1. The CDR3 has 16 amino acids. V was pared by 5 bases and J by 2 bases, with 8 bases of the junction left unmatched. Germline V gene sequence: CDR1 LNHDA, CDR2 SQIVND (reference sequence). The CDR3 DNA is TGTGCCAGTAGTGCAACACCGGGACAGACTAATGAAAAACTGTTTTTT. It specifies CASSATPGQTNEKLFF.

DNA for the CDR3: TGCGCCAGCAGTCAATCCCCGGAACGGCGGGAGGCTGGGGACTATGAGCAGTTCTTC. It is translated as CASSQSPERREAGDYEQFF. J is TRBJ2-1 and V is TRBV23-1; 8 positions match TRBD2. TRBV23-1 is annotated as an ORF whose role is uncertain. This CDR3 spans 19 amino acids. J lost 8 bases, V lost 0 bases, and 18 bases had no gene match.

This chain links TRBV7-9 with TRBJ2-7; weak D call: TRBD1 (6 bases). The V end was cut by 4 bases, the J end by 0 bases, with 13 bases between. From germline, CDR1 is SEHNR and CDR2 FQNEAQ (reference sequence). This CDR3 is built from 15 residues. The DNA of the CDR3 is TGTGCCAGCAGCTCTGGACAGTCCCTCTCCTACGAGCAGTACTTC. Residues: CASSSGQSLSYEQYF.

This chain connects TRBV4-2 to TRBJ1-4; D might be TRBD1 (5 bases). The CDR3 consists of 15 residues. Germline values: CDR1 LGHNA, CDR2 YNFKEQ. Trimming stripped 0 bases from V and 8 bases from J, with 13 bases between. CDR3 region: CASSQDRAVREKLFF. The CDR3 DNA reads TGTGCCAGCAGCCAAGACAGGGCTGTACGAGAAAAACTGTTTTTT.

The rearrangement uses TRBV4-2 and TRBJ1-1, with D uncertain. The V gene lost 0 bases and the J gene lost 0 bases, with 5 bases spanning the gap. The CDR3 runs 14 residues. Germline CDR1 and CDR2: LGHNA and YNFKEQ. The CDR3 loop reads CASSQDPLNTEAFF. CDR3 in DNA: TGTGCCAGCAGCCAAGATCCCTTGAACACTGAAGCTTTCTTT.

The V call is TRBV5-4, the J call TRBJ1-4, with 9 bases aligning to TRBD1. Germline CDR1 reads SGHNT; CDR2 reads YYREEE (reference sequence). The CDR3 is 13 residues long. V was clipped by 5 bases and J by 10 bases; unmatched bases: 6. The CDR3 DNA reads TGTGCCAGCAGTACAGGGGGCGCCGGAAAACTGTTTTTT. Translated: CASSTGGAGKLFF. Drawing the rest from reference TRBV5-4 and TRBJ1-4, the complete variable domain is ETGVTQSPTHLIKTRGQQVTLRCSSQSGHNTVSWYQQALGQGPQFIFQYYREEENGRGNFPPRFSGLQFPNYSSELNVNALELDDSALYLCASSTGGAGKLFFGSGTQLSVL.

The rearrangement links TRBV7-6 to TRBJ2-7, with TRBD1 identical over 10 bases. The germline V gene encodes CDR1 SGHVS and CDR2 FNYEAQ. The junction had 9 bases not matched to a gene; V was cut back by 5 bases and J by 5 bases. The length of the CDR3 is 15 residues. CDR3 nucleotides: TGTGCCAGCAGCCGGACTGGACAGGGGGGCAACGAGCAGTACTTC. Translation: CASSRTGQGGNEQYF.

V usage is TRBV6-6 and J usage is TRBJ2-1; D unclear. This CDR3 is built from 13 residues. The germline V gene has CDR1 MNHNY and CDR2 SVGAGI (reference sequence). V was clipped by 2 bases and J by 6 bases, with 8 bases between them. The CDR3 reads CASSYLQSNEQFF. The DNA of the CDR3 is TGTGCCAGCAGTTACCTCCAGTCCAATGAGCAGTTCTTC.

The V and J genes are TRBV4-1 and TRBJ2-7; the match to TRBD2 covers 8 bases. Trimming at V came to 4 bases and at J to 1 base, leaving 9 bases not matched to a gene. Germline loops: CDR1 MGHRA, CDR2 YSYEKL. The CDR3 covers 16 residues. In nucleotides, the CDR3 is TGCGCCAGCAGCCGAACTAGCGGACCTACATCCTACGAGCAGTACTTC. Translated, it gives CASSRTSGPTSYEQYF.

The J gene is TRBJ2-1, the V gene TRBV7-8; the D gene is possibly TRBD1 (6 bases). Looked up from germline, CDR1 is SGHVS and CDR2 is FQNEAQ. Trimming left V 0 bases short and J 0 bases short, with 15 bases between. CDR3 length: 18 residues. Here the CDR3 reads CASSLALLGASSYNEQFF. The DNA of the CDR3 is TGTGCCAGCAGCTTAGCGCTTCTGGGGGCCAGCTCCTACAATGAGCAGTTCTTC.

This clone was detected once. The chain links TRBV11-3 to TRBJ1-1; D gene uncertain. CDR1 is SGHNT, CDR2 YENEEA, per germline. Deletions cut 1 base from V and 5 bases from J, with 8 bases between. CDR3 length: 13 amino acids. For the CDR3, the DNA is TGTGCCAGCAGCTTAGTCTCGGGAACTGAAGCTTTCTTT. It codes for CASSLVSGTEAFF.

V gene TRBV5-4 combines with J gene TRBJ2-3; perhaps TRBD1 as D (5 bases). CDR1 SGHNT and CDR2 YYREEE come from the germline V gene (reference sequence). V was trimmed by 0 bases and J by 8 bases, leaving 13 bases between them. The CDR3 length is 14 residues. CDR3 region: CASSLGAGLGTQYF. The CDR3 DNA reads TGTGCCAGCAGCTTGGGGGCAGGGTTGGGTACGCAGTATTTT.

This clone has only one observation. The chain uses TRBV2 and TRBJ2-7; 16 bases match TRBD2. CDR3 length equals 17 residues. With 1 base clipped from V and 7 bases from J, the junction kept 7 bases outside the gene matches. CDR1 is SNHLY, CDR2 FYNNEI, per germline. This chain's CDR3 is CASSEGGTSGRAFEQYF. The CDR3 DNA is TGTGCCAGCAGTGAAGGAGGGACTAGCGGGAGGGCCTTTGAGCAGTACTTC.

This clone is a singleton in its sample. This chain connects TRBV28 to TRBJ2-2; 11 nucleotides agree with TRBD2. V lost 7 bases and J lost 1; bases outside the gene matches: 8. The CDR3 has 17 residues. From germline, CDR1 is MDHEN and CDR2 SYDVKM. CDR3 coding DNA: TGTGCCAGCAAAAATGTTGGGACTAGCGGGAACACCGGGGAGCTGTTTTTT. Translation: CASKNVGTSGNTGELFF.

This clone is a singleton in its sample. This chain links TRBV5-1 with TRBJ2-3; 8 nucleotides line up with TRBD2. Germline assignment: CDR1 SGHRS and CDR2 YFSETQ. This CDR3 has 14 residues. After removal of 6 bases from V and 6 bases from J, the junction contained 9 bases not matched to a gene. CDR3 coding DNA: TGCGCCAGCACCGCGGGAGGAAGAGAGGATACGCAGTATTTT. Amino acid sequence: CASTAGGREDTQYF.